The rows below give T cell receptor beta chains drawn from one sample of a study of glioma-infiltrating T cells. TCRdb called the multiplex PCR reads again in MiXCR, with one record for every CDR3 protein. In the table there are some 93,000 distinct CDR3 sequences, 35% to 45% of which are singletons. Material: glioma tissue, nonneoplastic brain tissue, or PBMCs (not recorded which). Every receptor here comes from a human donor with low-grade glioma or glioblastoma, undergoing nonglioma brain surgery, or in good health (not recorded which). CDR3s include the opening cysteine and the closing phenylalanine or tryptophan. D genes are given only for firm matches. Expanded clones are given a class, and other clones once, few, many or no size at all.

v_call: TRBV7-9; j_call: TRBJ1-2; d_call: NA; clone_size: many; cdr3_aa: CASSFQQAERYGYTF; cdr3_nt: TGTGCCAGCAGCTTCCAACAGGCCGAGCGATATGGCTACACCTTC
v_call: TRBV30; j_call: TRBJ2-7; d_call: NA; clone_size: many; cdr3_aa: CAWSRVVYEQYF; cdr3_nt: TGTGCCTGGAGTCGGGTGGTGTACGAGCAGTACTTC
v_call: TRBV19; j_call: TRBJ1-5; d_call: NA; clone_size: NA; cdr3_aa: CASGIPRTNQPKHF; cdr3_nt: TGTGCCAGTGGTATTCCCAGGACGAATCAGCCCAAGCATTTT
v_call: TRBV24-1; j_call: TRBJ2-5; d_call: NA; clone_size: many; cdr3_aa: CATSEASGQETQYF; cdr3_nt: TGTGCCACCAGTGAGGCCAGCGGCCAAGAGACCCAGTACTTC
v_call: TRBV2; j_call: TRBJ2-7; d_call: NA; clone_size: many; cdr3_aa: CASSEGGQGSWYEQYF; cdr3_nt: TGTGCCAGCAGTGAAGGTGGGCAGGGATCTTGGTACGAGCAGTACTTC
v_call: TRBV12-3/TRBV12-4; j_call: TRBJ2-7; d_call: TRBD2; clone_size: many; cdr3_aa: CASSATSGIYEQYF; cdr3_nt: TGTGCCAGCAGTGCGACTAGCGGGATCTACGAGCAGTACTTC
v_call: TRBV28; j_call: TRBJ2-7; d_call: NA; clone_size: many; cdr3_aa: CASSDREGTYEQYF; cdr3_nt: TGTGCCAGCAGCGACAGGGAGGGAACCTACGAGCAGTACTTC
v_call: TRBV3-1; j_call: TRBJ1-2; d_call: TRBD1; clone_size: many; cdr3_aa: CASSQGRQGNYGYTF; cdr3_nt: TGTGCCAGCAGCCAAGGGAGACAGGGGAACTATGGCTACACCTTC
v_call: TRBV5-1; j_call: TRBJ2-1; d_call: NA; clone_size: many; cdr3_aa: CASSSSRDGYNEQFF; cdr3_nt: TGCGCCAGCAGCTCCTCCCGGGACGGGTACAATGAGCAGTTCTTC
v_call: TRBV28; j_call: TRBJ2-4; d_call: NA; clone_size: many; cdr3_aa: CASSVIGFGVKNIQYF; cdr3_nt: TGTGCCAGCAGCGTAATAGGCTTTGGTGTCAAAAACATTCAGTACTTC
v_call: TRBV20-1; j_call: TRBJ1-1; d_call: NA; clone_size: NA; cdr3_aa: CSAVPKGRYYEQFF; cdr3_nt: TGCAGTGCCGTCCCCAAGGGAAGGTACTACGAGCAGTTCTTT
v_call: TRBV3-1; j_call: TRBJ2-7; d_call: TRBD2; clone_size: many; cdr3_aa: CASSPGLAKQYF; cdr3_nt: TGTGCCAGCAGCCCCGGACTAGCAAAGCAGTACTTC
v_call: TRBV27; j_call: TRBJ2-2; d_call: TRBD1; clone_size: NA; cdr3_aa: CATHLDRGNGELFF; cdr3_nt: TGCGCCACGCACCTGGACAGGGGGAACGGGGAGCTGTTTTTT
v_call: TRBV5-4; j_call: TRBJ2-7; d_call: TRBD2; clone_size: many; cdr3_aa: CASSSIAGGFGEQYF; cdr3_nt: TGTGCCAGCAGCTCTATAGCGGGAGGGTTCGGGGAGCAGTACTTC
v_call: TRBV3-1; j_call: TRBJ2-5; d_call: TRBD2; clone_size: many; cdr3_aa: CASSQSPSGSETQYF; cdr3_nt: TGTGCCAGCAGCCAATCCCCTAGCGGGAGTGAGACCCAGTACTTC
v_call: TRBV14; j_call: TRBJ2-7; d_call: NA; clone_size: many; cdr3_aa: CASSPWDAPFFYEQYF; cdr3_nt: TGTGCCAGCAGCCCGTGGGACGCTCCGTTTTTCTACGAGCAGTACTTC
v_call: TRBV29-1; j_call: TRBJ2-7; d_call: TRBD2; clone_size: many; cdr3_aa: CSVLSGNPPYEQYF; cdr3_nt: TGCAGCGTTCTCAGCGGGAACCCCCCCTACGAGCAGTACTTC
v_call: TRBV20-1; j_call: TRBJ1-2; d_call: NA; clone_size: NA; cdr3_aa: CSAILPPSGGYTF; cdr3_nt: TGCAGTGCTATACTACCCCCGTCGGGTGGCTACACCTTC
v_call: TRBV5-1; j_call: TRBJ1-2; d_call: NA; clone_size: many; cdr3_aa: CASSFPTDNYGYTF; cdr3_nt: TGCGCCAGCAGCTTTCCGACAGACAACTATGGCTACACCTTC
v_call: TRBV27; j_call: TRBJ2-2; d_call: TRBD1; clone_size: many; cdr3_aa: CASSPIRGPNTGELFF; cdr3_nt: TGTGCCAGCAGCCCCATCAGGGGGCCGAACACCGGGGAGCTGTTTTTT
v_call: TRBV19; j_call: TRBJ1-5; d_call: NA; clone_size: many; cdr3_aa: CASDISNQPQHF; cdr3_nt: TGTGCCAGCGACATAAGCAATCAGCCCCAGCATTTT
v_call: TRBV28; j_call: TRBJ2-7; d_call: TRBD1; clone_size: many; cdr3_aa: CASSPPGTGSYEQYF; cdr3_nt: TGTGCCAGCAGTCCCCCGGGGACAGGGTCTTACGAGCAGTACTTC
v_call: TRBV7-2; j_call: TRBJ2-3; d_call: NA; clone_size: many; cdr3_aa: CASSLTRGTDTQYF; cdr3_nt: TGTGCCAGCAGCTTAACCCGAGGCACAGATACGCAGTATTTT
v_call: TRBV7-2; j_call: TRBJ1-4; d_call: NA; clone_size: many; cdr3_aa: CASRPRLGEKLFF; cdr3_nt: TGTGCCAGCAGACCTCGACTTGGGGAAAAACTGTTTTTT
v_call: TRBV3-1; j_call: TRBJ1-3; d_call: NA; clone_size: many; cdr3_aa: CASSQDRGAGNTIYF; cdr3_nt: TGTGCCAGCAGCCAAGATAGGGGCGCGGGAAACACCATATATTTT
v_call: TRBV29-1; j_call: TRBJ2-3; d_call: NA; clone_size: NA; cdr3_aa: CSGRMLVSTDTQYF; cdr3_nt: TGCAGCGGCCGGATGTTGGTTAGCACAGATACGCAGTATTTT
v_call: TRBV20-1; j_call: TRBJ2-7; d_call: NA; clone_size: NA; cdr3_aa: CSASSDGPSYEQYF; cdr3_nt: TGCAGTGCCAGCAGTGACGGACCGAGCTACGAGCAGTACTTC
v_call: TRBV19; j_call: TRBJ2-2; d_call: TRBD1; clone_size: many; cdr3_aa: CASSMTGIGTGELFF; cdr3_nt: TGTGCCAGTAGTATGACAGGGATTGGCACCGGGGAGCTGTTTTTT
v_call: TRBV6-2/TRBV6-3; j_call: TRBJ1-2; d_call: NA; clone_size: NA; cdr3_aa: CASSYSGMKGQADGYAF; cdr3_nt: TGTGCCAGCAGTTACTCTGGTATGAAGGGGCAGGCGGATGGCTACGCCTTC
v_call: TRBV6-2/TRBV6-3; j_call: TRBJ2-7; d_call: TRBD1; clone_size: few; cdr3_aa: CASRSPGQGANYEQYF; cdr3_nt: TGTGCCAGCAGGTCACCGGGACAGGGGGCAAACTACGAGCAGTACTTC
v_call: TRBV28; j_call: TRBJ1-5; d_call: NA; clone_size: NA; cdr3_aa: CASRAGNRYQPQHF; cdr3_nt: TGTGCCAGCAGAGCGGGAAACAGATATCAGCCCCAGCATTTT
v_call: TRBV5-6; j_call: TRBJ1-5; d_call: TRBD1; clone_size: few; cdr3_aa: CASSSFDRDKVYSNQPQHF; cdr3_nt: TGTGCCAGCAGCTCGTTCGACAGGGATAAGGTATATAGCAATCAGCCCCAGCATTTT
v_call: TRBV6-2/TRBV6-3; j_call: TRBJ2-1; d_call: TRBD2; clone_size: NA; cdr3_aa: CASRYGGGVRGNEQLF; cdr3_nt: TGTGCCAGCAGATACGGCGGGGGGGTAAGGGGGAATGAGCAGCTCTTC
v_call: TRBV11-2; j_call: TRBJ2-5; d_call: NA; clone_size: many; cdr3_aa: CASSLGRVRGETQYF; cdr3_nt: TGTGCCAGCAGCTTAGGTCGGGTTCGGGGAGAGACCCAGTACTTC
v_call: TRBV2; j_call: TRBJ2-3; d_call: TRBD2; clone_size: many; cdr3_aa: CASSGAGGRTDTQYF; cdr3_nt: TGTGCCAGCAGTGGGGCGGGGGGCCGCACAGATACGCAGTATTTT
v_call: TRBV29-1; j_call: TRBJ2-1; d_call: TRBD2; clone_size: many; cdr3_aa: CSVEGGDRYNEQFF; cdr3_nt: TGCAGCGTTGAGGGGGGGGACCGATACAATGAGCAGTTCTTC
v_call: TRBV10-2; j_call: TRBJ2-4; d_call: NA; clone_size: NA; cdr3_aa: CASGDKDIQYF; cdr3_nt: TGTGCCAGCGGTGATAAAGACATTCAGTACTTC
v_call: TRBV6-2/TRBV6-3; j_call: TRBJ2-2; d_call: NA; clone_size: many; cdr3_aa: CASSYSIGTNTGELFF; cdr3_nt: TGTGCCAGCAGTTACTCGATAGGGACGAACACCGGGGAGCTGTTTTTT
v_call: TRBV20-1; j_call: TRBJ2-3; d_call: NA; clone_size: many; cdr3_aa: CSAEGRADTQYF; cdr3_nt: TGCAGTGCCGAGGGTCGAGCTGATACGCAGTATTTT
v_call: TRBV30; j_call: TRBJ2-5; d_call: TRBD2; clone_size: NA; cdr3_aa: CAWSVQGLAGEETQYF; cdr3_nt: TGTGCCTGGAGTGTACAGGGACTAGCGGGGGAAGAGACCCAGTACTTC
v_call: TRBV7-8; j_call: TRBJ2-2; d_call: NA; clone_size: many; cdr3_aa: CASSLGSAVFTGELFF; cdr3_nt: TGTGCCAGCAGCCTTGGAAGCGCAGTATTCACCGGGGAGCTGTTTTTT
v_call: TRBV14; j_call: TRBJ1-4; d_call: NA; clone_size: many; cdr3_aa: CASSQERSMVSEKLFF; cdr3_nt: TGTGCCAGCAGCCAAGAGAGGAGCATGGTCAGTGAAAAACTGTTTTTT
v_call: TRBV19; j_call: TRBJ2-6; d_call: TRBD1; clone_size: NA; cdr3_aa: CASSIWGDRGLFSGANVLTF; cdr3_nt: TGTGCCAGTAGTATTTGGGGGGACAGGGGCCTTTTCTCTGGGGCCAACGTCCTGACTTTC
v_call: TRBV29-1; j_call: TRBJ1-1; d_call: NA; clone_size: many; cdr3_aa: CSVTRGNTEAFF; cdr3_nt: TGCAGCGTCACCCGGGGGAACACTGAAGCTTTCTTT
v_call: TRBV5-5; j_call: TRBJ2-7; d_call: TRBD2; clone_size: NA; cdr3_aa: CASSLSLAGVPYEQYF; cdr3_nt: TGTGCCAGCAGCCTGTCCCTAGCGGGGGTTCCGTACGAGCAGTACTTC
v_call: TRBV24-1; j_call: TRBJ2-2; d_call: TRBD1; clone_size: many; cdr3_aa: CATREGGANTGELFF; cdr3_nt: TGTGCCACCAGGGAAGGGGGCGCGAACACCGGGGAGCTGTTTTTT